These 15 T cell receptor beta chains share one sample of origin, sequenced in a study of blood T cell repertoires in COVID-19. Using immunoSEQ multiplex PCR, the repertoire was profiled, and TCRdb retains in-frame clones only, with some absent. The sample consists of approximately 200,000 clones, 88% of them appearing once. Material: peripheral blood. Receptors originate from an older woman with acute or convalescent COVID-19.

The rearrangement joins TRBV28 to TRBJ1-5, with TRBD1 as a possible D gene (6 bases). The CDR3 is made up of 15 amino acids. V lost 3 bases, J lost 3 bases, and 12 bases lay in between. Germline-derived CDR1 and CDR2 are MDHEN and SYDVKM. CDR3 sequence reads: CASSLERQANQPQHF. The CDR3 region has the DNA TGTGCCAGCAGTTTGGAGAGACAGGCCAATCAGCCCCAGCATTTT.

This clone came up a few times. The chain joins TRBV27 to TRBJ1-2; 9 bases agree with TRBD1. After removal of 3 bases from V and 6 bases from J, the junction contained 8 bases not matched to a gene. Germline V gives CDR1 MNHEY, CDR2 SMNVEV (reference sequence). The CDR3 runs 15 residues. The CDR3: CASSFLDRGRDGYTF. The CDR3 DNA sequence: TGTGCCAGCAGTTTCCTGGACAGGGGTAGGGATGGCTACACCTTC.

This chain joins TRBV25-1 and TRBJ1-1, with D possibly being TRBD1 (6 bases). V was pared by 7 bases and J by 2 bases, with 17 bases between. The CDR3 runs 15 residues. Germline-derived CDR1 and CDR2 are MGHDK and SYGVNS. CDR3 DNA sequence: TGTGCCAGCACCCCTCAACAGGGCGCCAACACTGAAGCTTTCTTT. It encodes CASTPQQGANTEAFF.

The CDR3 DNA sequence: TGTGCCAGCAGCCTCTATAGGGGTGAGCAGTTCTTC. This gives the protein CASSLYRGEQFF. The V gene is TRBV3-1 (or the pseudogene TRBV3-2), the J gene TRBJ2-1, with D possibly TRBD1 on 5 matching bases. The CDR3 extends over 12 amino acids. Germline V gene data show CDR1 as LGHDT and CDR2 as YNNKEL (reference sequence). The germline V and J ends were trimmed by 4 bases and 9 bases, with 10 bases remaining between them.

The chain has TRBV3-1 (or the pseudogene TRBV3-2) and TRBJ1-5; TRBD1 aligns across 8 bases. Germline V CDR1 and CDR2: LGHDT, YNNKEL (reference sequence). The CDR3 has 14 amino acids. After removal of 4 bases from V and 2 bases from J, the junction contained 1 base not matched to a gene. For the CDR3, the DNA is TGTGCCAGCAGCCCGGGACAGGGCAATCAGCCCCAGCATTTT. Amino acid sequence: CASSPGQGNQPQHF.

This clone was observed a handful of times. The chain recombines TRBV19 with TRBJ1-1, with 8 bases that match TRBD1. Trimming removed 6 bases from V and 4 bases from J; junction bases left unmatched: 4. Germline CDR1 reads LNHDA; CDR2 reads SQIVND (reference sequence). CDR3 length: 13 residues. In DNA, the CDR3 is TGTGCCAGTAGGACAGGGGCGCGCACTGAAGCTTTCTTT. Its translation: CASRTGARTEAFF.

This chain connects TRBV7-3 to TRBJ2-3; D is undetermined. Germline CDR1 and CDR2: SGHTA and FQGTGA. The CDR3 spans 13 residues. Trimming took off 5 bases at V and 8 bases at J, with 14 bases between the two ends. The CDR3, as DNA: TGTGCCAGCAGCCCGACCTTGAGAGGTACGCAGTATTTT. Protein: CASSPTLRGTQYF.

The V call is TRBV12-5, the J call TRBJ1-1, with 9 bases that match TRBD1. Per the germline V gene, CDR1 is LGHNT and CDR2 is FRNRAP. This CDR3 comprises 13 residues. V was clipped by 5 bases and J by 10 bases; unmatched bases: 8. The CDR3 bases are TGTGCTAGTGGTCCCGGGACAGGGTTGAGAGCTTTCTTT. Encoded protein: CASGPGTGLRAFF.

The gene calls are TRBV5-1 and TRBJ2-3, with 10 positions matching TRBD2. CDR1 and CDR2 (germline): SGHRS, YFSETQ. The ends lost 4 bases at V and 2 bases at J; junction bases unmatched: 4. The length of the CDR3 is 15 residues. The CDR3 is CASSRTSGVTDTQYF. The CDR3 region has the DNA TGCGCCAGCAGCCGGACTAGCGGAGTCACAGATACGCAGTATTTT. The whole variable domain, filled in from reference TRBV5-1 and TRBJ2-3, reads KAGVTQTPRYLIKTRGQQVTLSCSPISGHRSVSWYQQTPGQGLQFLFEYFSETQRNKGNFPGRFSGRQFSNSRSEMNVSTLELGDSALYLCASSRTSGVTDTQYFGPGTRLTVL.

This chain links TRBV12-3 or TRBV12-4 with TRBJ1-5; possibly TRBD1 for D (6 bases). This CDR3 contains 13 residues. The V end was cut by 6 bases, the J end by 11 bases, with 17 bases between. CDR3: CASSPGGRRAQHF. Written as DNA, the CDR3 is TGTGCCAGCAGCCCTGGGGGCCGGCGGGCCCAGCATTTT.

V and J are TRBV30 and TRBJ1-2; maybe TRBD1 (5 bases). Germline values: CDR1 GTSNPN, CDR2 SVGIG (reference sequence). The CDR3 has 13 residues. The germline V and J ends were trimmed by 8 bases and 4 bases, with 17 bases remaining between them. The CDR3 DNA is TGTGCCCAAAAAACAGGACGGGTCTATGGCTACACCTTC. This encodes CAQKTGRVYGYTF. The whole variable domain, remainder taken from reference TRBV30 and TRBJ1-2, is SQTIHQWPATLVQPVGSPLSLECTVEGTSNPNLYWYRQAAGRGLQLLFYSVGIGQISSEVPQNLSASRPQDRQFILSSKKLLLSDSGFYLCAQKTGRVYGYTFGSGTRLTVV.

The genes are TRBV5-1 and TRBJ1-1; weak D call: TRBD1 (5 bases). This CDR3 is built from 14 residues. Trimming stripped 0 bases from V and 4 bases from J, with 10 bases between. Germline lookup yields CDR1 SGHRS and CDR2 YFSETQ. The CDR3 region is CASSLEGRGTEAFF. The CDR3 nucleotides are TGCGCCAGCAGCTTGGAGGGGAGGGGCACTGAAGCTTTCTTT.

This clone came up once. The chain uses TRBV15 and TRBJ1-5; possible D gene TRBD1, 5 bases. Germline V gene data show CDR1 as LNHNV and CDR2 as YYDKDF (reference sequence). The CDR3 has 14 amino acids. V shed 5 bases and J shed 4 bases, with 12 bases lying between them. CDR3: CATSPGSNNQPQHF. The DNA for the CDR3 is TGTGCCACCAGCCCAGGGTCTAATAATCAGCCCCAGCATTTT.

Concerning this clone itself: Compared with germline, one end of the junction differs, possibly owing to a read error. The chain employs TRBV7-7 and TRBJ2-7; 12 positions match TRBD2. The CDR3 loop spans 19 amino acids. CDR1 and CDR2 (germline): SSHAT, FNYEAQ (reference sequence). CDR3 sequence: CASSLTASGGAPLDYEQYF. DNA for the CDR3: TGTGCTAGCAGCTTAACGGCTAGCGGGGGGGCACCCCTAGACTACGAGCAGTACTTC.

The V gene is TRBV14, the J gene TRBJ1-3; 7 nucleotides align to TRBD1. Germline V gene data show CDR1 as SGHDN and CDR2 as FVKESK. With V trimmed by 6 bases and J by 0 bases, 5 bases remained unmatched. The CDR3 loop spans 15 amino acids. The CDR3 is CASRRQGLSGNTIYF. DNA for the CDR3: TGTGCCAGCAGGCGACAGGGCCTCTCTGGAAACACCATATATTTT.